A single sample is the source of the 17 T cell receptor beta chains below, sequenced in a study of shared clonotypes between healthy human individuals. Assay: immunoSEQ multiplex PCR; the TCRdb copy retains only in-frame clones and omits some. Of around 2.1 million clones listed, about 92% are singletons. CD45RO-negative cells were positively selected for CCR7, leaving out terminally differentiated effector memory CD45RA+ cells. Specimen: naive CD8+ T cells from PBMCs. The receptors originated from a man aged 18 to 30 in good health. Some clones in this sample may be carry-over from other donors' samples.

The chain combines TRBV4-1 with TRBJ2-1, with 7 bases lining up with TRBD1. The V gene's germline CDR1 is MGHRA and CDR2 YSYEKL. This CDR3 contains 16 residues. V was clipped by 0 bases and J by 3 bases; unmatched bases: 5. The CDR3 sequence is CASSQDRGIRYNEQFF. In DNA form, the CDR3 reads TGCGCCAGCAGCCAAGACAGGGGGATTCGCTACAATGAGCAGTTCTTC.

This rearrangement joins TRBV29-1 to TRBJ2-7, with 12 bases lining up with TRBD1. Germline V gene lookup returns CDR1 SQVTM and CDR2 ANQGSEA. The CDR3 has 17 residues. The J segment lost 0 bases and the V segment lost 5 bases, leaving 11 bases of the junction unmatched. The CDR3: CSVCRDRGPTSSYEQYF. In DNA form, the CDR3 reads TGCAGCGTTTGCCGGGACAGGGGGCCCACAAGCTCCTACGAGCAGTACTTC.

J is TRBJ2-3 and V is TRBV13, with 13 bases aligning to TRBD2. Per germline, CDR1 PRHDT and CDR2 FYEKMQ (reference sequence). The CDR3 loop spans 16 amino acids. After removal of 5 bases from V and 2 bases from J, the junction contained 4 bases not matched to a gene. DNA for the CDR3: TGTGCCAGCAGCATGGGACTAGCGGGACTCACAGATACGCAGTATTTT. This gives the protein CASSMGLAGLTDTQYF.

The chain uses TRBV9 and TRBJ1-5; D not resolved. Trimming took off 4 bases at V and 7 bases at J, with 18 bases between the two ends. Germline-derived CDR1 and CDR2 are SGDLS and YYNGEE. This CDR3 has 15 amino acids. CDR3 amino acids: CASSSREAVGQPQHF. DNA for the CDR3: TGTGCCAGCAGCTCCCGTGAGGCGGTGGGACAGCCCCAGCATTTT.

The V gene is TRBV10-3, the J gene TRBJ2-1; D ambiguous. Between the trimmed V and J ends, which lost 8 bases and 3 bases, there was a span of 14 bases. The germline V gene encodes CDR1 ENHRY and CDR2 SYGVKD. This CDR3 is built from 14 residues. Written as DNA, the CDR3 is TGTGCCATCGCCCTCAATGGCGGCTACAATGAGCAGTTCTTC. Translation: CAIALNGGYNEQFF.

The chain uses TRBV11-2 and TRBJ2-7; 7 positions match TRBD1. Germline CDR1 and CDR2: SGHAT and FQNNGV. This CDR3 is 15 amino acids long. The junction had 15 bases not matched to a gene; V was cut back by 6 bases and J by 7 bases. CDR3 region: CASSPLGDSTKEQYF. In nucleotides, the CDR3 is TGTGCCAGCAGTCCCCTTGGGGACAGCACGAAGGAGCAGTACTTC.

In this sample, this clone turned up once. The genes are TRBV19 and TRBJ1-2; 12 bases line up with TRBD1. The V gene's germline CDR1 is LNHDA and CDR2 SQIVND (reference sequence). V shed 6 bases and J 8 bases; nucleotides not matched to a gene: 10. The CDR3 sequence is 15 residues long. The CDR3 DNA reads TGTGCCAGTAGACCACCCGGGACAGGGGGCATAGGCTACACCTTC. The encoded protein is CASRPPGTGGIGYTF. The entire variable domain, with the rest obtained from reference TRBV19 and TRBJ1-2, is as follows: DGGITQSPKYLFRKEGQNVTLSCEQNLNHDAMYWYRQDPGQGLRLIYYSQIVNDFQKGDIAEGYSVSREKKESFPLTVTSAQKNPTAFYLCASRPPGTGGIGYTFGSGTRLTVV.

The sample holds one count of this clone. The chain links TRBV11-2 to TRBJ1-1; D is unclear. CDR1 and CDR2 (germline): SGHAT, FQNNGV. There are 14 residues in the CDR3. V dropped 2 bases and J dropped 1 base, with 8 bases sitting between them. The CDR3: CASSLIIANTEAFF. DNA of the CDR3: TGTGCCAGCAGCTTAATTATTGCGAACACTGAAGCTTTCTTT.

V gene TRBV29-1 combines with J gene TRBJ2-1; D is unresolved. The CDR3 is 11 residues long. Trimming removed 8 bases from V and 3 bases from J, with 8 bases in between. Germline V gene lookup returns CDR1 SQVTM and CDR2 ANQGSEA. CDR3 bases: TGCAGCCCCCAACTCTACAATGAGCAGTTCTTC. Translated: CSPQLYNEQFF.

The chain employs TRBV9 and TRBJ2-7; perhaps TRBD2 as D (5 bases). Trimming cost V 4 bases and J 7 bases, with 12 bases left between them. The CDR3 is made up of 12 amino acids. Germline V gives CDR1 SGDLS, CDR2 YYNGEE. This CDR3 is CASSNPPGEQYF. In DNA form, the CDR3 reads TGTGCCAGCAGCAACCCCCCGGGAGAGCAGTACTTC.

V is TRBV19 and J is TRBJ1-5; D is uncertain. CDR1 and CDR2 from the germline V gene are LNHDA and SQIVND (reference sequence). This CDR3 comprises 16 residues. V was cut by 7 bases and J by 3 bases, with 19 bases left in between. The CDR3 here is CASTPHGEGNNQPQHF. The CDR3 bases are TGTGCCAGTACCCCCCATGGTGAAGGGAACAATCAGCCCCAGCATTTT.

CDR3: CASSLWRERYEQYF. In DNA, the CDR3 is TGTGCCAGCAGTTTATGGAGGGAAAGGTACGAGCAGTACTTC. The chain recombines TRBV28 with TRBJ2-7; a possible D gene is TRBD2 (5 bases). CDR1 MDHEN and CDR2 SYDVKM come from the germline V gene. The CDR3 sequence is 14 residues long. V was cut by 0 bases and J by 4 bases, with 10 bases left in between.

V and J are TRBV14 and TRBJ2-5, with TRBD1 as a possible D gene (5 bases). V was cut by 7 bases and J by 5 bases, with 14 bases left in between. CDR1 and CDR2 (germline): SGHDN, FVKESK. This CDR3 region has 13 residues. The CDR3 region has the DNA TGTGCCAGCACCCCAGGGCTCGGGGAGACCCAGTACTTC. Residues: CASTPGLGETQYF.

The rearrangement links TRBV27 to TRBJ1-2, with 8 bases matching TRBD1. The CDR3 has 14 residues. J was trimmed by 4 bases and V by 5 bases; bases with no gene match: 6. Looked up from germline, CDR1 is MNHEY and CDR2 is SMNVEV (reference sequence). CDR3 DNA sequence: TGTGCCAGCAGTACAGGGGGAGTTGGCTATGGCTACACCTTC. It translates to CASSTGGVGYGYTF.

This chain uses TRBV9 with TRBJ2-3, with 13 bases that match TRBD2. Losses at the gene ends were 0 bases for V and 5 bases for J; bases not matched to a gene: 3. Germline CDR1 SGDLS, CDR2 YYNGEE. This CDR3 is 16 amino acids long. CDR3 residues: CASSVAGLAGEDTQYF. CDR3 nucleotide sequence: TGTGCCAGCAGCGTAGCCGGACTAGCGGGGGAAGATACGCAGTATTTT.

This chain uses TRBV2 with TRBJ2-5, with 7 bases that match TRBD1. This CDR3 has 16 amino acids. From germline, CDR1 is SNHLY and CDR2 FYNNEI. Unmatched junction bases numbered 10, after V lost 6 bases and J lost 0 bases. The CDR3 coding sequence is TGTGCCAGCAGCGGCATCGGGACAGCCTACCAAGAGACCCAGTACTTC. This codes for CASSGIGTAYQETQYF.

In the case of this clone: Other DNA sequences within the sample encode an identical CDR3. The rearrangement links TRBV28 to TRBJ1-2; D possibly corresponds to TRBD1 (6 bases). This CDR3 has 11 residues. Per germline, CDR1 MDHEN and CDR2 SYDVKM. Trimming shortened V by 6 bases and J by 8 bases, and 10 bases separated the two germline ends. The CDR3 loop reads CASSLGGGYTF. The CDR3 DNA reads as TGTGCCAGCAGCCTAGGGGGAGGCTACACCTTC.